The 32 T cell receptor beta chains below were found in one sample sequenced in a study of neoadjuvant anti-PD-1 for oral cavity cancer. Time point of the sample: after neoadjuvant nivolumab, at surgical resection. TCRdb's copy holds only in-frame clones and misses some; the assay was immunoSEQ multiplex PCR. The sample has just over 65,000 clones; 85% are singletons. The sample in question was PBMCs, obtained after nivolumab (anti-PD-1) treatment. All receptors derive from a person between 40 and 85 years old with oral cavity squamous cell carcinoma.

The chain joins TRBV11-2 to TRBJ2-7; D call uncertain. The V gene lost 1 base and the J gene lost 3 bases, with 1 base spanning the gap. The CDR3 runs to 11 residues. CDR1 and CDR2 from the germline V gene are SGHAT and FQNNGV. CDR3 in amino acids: CASSLVYEQYF. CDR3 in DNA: TGTGCCAGCAGCTTAGTCTACGAGCAGTACTTC.

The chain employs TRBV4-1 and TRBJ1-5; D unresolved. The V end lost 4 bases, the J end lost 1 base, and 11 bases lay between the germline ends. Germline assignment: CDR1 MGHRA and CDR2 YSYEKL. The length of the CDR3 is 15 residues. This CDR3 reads CASSLHWESNQPQHF. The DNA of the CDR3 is TGCGCCAGCAGCCTCCACTGGGAAAGCAATCAGCCCCAGCATTTT.

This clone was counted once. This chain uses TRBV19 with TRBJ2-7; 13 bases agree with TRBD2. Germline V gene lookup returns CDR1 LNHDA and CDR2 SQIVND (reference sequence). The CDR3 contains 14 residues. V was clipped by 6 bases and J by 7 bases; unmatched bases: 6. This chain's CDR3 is CASRWTSGSYEQYF. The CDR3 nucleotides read TGTGCCAGTAGATGGACTAGCGGGAGTTATGAGCAGTACTTC.

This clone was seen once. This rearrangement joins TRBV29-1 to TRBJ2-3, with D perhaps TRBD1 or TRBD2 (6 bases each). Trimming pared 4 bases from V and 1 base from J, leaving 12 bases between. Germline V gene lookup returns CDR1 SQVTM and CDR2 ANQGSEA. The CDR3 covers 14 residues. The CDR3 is CSVVGGHGTDTQYF. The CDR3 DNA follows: TGCAGCGTTGTGGGGGGACATGGCACAGATACGCAGTATTTT.

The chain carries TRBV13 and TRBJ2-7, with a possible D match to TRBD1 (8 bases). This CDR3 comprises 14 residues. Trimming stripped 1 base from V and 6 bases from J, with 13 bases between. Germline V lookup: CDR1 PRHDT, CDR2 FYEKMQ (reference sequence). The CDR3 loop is CASSLDRGGGEQYF. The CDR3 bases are TGTGCCAGCAGCTTAGACAGGGGGGGCGGCGAGCAGTACTTC.

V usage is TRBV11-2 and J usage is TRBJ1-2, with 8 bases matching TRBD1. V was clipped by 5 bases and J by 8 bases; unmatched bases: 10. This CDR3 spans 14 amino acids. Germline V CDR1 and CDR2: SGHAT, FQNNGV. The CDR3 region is CASSMGQADGGYTF. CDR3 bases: TGTGCCAGCAGCATGGGACAGGCAGACGGGGGCTACACCTTC.

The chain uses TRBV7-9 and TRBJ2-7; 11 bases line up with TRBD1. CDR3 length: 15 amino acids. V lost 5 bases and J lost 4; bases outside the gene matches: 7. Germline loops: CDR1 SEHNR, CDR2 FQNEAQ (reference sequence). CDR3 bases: TGTGCCAGCAGCCTCGGGACAGGGGGAAGATACGAGCAGTACTTC. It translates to CASSLGTGGRYEQYF. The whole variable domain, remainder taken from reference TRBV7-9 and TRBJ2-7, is DTGVSQNPRHKITKRGQNVTFRCDPISEHNRLYWYRQTLGQGPEFLTYFQNEAQLEKSRLLSDRFSAERPKGSFSTLEIQRTEQGDSAMYLCASSLGTGGRYEQYFGPGTRLTVT.

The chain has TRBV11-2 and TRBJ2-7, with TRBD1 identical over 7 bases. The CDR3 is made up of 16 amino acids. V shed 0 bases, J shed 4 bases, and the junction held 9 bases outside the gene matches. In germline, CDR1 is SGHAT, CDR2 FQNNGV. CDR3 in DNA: TGTGCCAGCAGCTTAGATCGGACAGGCGGGTCTTACGAGCAGTACTTC. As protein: CASSLDRTGGSYEQYF.

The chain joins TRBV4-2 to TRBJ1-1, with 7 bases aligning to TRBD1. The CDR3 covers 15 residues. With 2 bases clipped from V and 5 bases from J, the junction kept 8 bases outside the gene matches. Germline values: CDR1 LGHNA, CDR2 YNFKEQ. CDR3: CASSQLDREGTEAFF. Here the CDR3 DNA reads TGTGCCAGCAGCCAACTCGACAGGGAGGGAACTGAAGCTTTCTTT.

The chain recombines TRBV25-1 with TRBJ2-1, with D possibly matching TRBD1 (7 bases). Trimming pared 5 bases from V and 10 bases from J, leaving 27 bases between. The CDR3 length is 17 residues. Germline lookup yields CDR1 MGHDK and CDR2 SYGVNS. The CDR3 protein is CASSPTGGQNPSREQFF. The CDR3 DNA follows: TGTGCCAGCAGTCCTACCGGGGGACAGAACCCGTCAAGGGAGCAGTTCTTC.

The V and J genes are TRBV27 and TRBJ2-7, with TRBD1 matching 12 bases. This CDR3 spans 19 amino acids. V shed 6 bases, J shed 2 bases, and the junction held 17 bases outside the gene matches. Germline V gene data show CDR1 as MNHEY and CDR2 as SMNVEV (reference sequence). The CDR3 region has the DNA TGTGCCAGCAGGATGTCGGGACAGGGGGCGAGGATATTGACCTACGAGCAGTACTTC. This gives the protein CASRMSGQGARILTYEQYF.

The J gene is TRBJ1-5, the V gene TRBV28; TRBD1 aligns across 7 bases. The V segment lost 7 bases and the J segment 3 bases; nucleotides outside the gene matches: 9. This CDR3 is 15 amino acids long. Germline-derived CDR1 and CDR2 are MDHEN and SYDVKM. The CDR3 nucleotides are TGTGCCAGCACCATTCCACAGGGGTCCAATCAGCCCCAGCATTTT. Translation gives CASTIPQGSNQPQHF.

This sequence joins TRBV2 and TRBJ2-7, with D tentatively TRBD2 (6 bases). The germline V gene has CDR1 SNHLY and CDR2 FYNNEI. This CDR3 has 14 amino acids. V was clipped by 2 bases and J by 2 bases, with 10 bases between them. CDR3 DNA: TGTGCCAGCAGTGAACTAGCGCAAACCTACGAGCAGTACTTC. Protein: CASSELAQTYEQYF.

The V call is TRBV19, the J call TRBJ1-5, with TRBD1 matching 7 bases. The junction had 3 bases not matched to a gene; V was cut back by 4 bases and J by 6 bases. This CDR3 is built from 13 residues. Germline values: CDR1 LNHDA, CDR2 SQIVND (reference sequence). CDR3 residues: CASSRGGTQPQHF. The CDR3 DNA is TGTGCCAGTAGTAGAGGGGGCACTCAGCCCCAGCATTTT.

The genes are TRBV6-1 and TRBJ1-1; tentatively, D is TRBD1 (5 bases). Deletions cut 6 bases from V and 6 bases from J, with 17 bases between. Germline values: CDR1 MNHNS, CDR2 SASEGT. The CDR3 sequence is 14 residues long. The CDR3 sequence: CASSSEDTYAEAFF. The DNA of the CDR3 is TGTGCCAGCAGCTCTGAGGACACTTACGCTGAAGCTTTCTTT.

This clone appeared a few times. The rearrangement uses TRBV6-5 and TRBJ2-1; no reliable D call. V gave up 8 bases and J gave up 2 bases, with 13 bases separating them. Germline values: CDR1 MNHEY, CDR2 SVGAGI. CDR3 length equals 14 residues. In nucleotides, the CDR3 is TGTGCCAGCCAAGAGCAGGAGACCTACAATGAGCAGTTCTTC. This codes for CASQEQETYNEQFF.

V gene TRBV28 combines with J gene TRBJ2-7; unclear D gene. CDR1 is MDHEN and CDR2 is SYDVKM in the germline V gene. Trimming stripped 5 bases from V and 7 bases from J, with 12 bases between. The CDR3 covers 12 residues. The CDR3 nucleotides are TGTGCCAGCAGTATCCTCCTGGGGGAGCAGTACTTC. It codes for CASSILLGEQYF.

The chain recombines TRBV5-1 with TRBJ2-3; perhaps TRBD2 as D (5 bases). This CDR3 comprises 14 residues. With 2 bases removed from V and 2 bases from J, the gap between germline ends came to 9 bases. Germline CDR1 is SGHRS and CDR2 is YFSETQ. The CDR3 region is CASSFDGDTDTQYF. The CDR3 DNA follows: TGCGCCAGCAGCTTCGACGGGGACACAGATACGCAGTATTTT.

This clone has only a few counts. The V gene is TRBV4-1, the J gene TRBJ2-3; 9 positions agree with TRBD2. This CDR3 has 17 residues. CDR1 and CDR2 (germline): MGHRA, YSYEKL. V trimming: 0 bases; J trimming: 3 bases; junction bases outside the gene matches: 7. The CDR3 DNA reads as TGCGCCAGCAGCCAAGATGCCGGCGGGAGGGGGACAGATACGCAGTATTTT. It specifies CASSQDAGGRGTDTQYF.

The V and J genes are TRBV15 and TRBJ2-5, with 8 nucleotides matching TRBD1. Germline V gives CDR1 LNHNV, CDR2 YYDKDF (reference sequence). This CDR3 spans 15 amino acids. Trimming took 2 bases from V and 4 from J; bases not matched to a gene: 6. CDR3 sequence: CATSRPGQGGETQYF. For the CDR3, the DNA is TGTGCCACCAGCAGACCCGGACAGGGAGGAGAGACCCAGTACTTC.

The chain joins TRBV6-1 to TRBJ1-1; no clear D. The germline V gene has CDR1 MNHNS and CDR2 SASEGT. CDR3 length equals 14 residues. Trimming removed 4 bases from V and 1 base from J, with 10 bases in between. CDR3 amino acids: CASSGRTSNTEAFF. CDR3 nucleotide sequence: TGTGCCAGCAGTGGACGGACTTCGAACACTGAAGCTTTCTTT.

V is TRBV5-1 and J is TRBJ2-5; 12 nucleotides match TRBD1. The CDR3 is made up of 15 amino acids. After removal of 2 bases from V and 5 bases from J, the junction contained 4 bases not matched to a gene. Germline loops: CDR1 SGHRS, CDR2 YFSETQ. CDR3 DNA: TGCGCCAGCAGCTTCGGGACAGGGGGCACGGAGACCCAGTACTTC. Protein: CASSFGTGGTETQYF.

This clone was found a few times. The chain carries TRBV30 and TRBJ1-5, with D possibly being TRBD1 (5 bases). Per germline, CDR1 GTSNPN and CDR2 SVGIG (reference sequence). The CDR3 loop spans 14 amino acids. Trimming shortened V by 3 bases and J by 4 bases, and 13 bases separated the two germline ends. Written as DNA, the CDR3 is TGTGCCTGGAGCGCTGGGGCGTCAAATCAGCCCCAGCATTTT. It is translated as CAWSAGASNQPQHF.

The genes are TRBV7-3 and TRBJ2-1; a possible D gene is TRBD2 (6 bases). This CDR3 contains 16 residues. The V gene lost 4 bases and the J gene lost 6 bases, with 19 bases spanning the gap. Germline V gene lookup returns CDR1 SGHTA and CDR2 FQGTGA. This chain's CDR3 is CASSSGRLVGGNEQFF. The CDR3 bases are TGTGCCAGCAGCTCAGGGCGACTAGTCGGGGGCAATGAGCAGTTCTTC.

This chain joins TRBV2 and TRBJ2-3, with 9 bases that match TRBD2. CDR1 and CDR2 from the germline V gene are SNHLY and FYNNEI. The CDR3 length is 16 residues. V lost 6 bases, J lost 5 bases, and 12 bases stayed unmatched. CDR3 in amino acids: CASSLSPSGVGDTQYF. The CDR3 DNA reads TGTGCCAGCAGCCTCAGCCCTAGCGGGGTGGGAGATACGCAGTATTTT. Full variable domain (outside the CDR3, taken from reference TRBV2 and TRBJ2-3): EPEVTQTPSHQVTQMGQEVILRCVPISNHLYFYWYRQILGQKVEFLVSFYNNEISEKSEIFDDQFSVERPDGSNFTLKIRSTKLEDSAMYFCASSLSPSGVGDTQYFGPGTRLTVL.

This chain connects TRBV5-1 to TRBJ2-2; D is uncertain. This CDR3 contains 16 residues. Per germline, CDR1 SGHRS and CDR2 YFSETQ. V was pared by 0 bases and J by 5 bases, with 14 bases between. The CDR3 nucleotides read TGCGCCAGCAGCTTGGGAGGCCAGATGGCAACCGGGGAGCTGTTTTTT. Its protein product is CASSLGGQMATGELFF. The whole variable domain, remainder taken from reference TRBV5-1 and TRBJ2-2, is KAGVTQTPRYLIKTRGQQVTLSCSPISGHRSVSWYQQTPGQGLQFLFEYFSETQRNKGNFPGRFSGRQFSNSRSEMNVSTLELGDSALYLCASSLGGQMATGELFFGEGSRLTVL.

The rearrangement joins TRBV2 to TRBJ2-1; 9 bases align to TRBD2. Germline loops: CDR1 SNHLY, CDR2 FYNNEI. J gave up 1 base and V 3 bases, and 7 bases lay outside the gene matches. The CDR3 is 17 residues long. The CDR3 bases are TGTGCCAGCAGTGACATTAGCGGGAGTTCGTCCTACAATGAGCAGTTCTTC. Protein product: CASSDISGSSSYNEQFF.

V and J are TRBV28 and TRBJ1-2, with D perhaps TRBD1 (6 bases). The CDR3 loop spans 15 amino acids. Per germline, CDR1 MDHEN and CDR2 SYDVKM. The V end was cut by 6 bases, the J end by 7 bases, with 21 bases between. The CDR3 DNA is TGTGCCAGCAGCTTCCATCTGAAACAGGGACTTGGCTACACCTTC. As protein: CASSFHLKQGLGYTF.

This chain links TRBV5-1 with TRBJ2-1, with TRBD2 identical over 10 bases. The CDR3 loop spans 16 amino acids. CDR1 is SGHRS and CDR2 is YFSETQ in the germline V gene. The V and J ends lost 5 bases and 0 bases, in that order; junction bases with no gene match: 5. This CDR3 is CASSSSGSVSYNEQFF. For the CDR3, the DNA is TGCGCCAGCAGTTCTAGCGGGAGTGTCTCCTACAATGAGCAGTTCTTC.

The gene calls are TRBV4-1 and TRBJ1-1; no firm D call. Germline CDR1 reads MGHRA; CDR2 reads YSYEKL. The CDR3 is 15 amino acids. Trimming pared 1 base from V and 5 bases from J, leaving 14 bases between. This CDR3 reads CASSQGRRLSTEAFF. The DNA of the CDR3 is TGCGCCAGCAGCCAAGGCCGGCGCTTGAGTACTGAAGCTTTCTTT.

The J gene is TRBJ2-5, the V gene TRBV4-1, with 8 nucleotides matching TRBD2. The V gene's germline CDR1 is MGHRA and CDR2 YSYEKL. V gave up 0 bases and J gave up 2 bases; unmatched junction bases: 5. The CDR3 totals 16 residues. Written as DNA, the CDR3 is TGCGCCAGCAGCCAAGATCGGTTAGCGGGACAAGAGACCCAGTACTTC. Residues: CASSQDRLAGQETQYF.

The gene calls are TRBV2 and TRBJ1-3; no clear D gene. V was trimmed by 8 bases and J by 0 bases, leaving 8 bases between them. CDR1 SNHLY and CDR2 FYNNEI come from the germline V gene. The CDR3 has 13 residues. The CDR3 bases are TGTGCCAGCTGCCTTATCTCTGGAAACACCATATATTTT. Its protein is CASCLISGNTIYF.